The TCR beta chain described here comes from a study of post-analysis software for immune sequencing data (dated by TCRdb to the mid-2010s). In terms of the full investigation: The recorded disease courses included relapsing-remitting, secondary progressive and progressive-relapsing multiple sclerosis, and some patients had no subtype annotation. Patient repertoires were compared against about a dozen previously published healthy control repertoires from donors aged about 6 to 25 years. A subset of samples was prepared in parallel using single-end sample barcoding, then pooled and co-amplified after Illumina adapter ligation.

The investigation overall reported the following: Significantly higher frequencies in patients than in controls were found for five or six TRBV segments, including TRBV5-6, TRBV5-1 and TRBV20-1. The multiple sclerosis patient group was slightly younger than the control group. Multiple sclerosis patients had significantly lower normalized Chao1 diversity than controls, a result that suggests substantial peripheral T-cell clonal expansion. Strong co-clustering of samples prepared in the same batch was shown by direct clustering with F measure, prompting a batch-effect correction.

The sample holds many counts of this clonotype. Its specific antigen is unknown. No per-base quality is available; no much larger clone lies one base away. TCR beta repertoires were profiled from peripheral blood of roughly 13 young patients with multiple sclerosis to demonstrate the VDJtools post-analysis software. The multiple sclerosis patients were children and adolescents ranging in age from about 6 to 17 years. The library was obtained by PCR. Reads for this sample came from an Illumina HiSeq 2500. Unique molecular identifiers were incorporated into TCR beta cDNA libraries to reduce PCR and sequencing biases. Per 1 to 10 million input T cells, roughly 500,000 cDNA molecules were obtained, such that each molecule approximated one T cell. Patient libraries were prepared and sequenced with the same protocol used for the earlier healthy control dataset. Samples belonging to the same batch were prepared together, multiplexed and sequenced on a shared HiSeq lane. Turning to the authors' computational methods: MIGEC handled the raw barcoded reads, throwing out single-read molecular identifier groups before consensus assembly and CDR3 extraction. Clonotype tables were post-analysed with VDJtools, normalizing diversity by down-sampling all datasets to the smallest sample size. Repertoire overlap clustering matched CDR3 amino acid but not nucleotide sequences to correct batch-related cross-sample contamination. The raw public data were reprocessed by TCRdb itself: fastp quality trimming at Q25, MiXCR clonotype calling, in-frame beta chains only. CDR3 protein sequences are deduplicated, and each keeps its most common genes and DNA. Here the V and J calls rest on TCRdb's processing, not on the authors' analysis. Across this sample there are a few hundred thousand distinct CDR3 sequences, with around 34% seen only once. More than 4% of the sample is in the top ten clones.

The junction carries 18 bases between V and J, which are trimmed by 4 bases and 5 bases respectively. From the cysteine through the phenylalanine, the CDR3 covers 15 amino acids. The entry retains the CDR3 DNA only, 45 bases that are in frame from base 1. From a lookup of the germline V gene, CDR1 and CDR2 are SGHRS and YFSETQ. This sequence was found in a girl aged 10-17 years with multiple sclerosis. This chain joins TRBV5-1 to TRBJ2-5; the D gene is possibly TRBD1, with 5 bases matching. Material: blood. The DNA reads TGCGCCAGCAGCCCCAGGGTCGCAGGGTCGGAGACCCAGTACTTC. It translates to CASSPRVAGSETQYF.